These T cell receptor beta chains were read from a single sample in a study of T-cell reconstitution after alpha-beta-depleted transplantation in children. TCRdb fed the PCR reads into MiXCR, producing one record per CDR3 protein. The sample records approximately 490,000 distinct CDR3 sequences, 10% being singletons. Sequencing used PBMCs, obtained before TCRalphabeta/CD19-depleted stem cell transplant. These receptors were collected from a child aged 2 to 15 with inherited bone marrow failure, due to receive a stem cell transplant. The CDR3 runs from the conserved cysteine through the conserved F or W. Fields, in order: D gene, J gene, clone size, CDR3 length, V gene, CDR3 protein, CDR3 DNA. The D gene is left open where the match is weak. Not every row has a clone size; where given, it reads once, few, many or a size class.

NA TRBJ2-3 many 14 TRBV9 CASSASGGADTQYF TGTGCCAGCAGCGCCAGCGGCGGGGCAGATACGCAGTATTTT
NA TRBJ1-1 many 14 TRBV12-3/TRBV12-4 CASSFRGRNTEAFF TGTGCCAGCAGTTTCAGGGGTCGGAACACTGAAGCTTTCTTT
TRBD2 TRBJ2-1 many 15 TRBV5-6 CASSAAAGAYNEQFF TGTGCCAGCAGCGCCGCGGCGGGAGCCTACAATGAGCAGTTCTTC
TRBD2 TRBJ2-2 few 16 TRBV5-1 CASSLVGAGNTGELFF TGCGCCAGCAGCTTGGTAGGAGCGGGAAACACCGGGGAGCTGTTTTTT
NA TRBJ2-5 many 14 TRBV18 CASSPPEVVETQYF TGTGCCAGCTCACCACCGGAGGTGGTCGAGACCCAGTACTTC
NA TRBJ1-2 NA 12 TRBV5-8 CASSFSGYGYTF TGTGCCAGCAGCTTCTCCGGATATGGCTACACCTTC
TRBD2 TRBJ2-2 many 14 TRBV12-5 CASGQGLAGGELFF TGTGCTAGTGGTCAGGGACTAGCCGGCGGGGAGCTGTTTTTT
NA TRBJ2-1 many 14 TRBV5-1 CASSLRGTSNEQFF TGCGCCAGCAGCTTGCGCGGAACTAGCAATGAGCAGTTCTTC
NA TRBJ1-2 few 15 TRBV20-1 CSARDRLGVAYGYTF TGCAGTGCTAGAGACCGGTTGGGGGTGGCCTATGGCTACACCTTC
NA TRBJ1-1 many 13 TRBV12-3/TRBV12-4 CASSLRPNTEAFF TGTGCCAGCAGTTTAAGGCCGAACACTGAAGCTTTCTTT
NA TRBJ2-5 many 15 TRBV28 CASSWGRGGRETQYF TGTGCCAGCAGTTGGGGCAGGGGTGGGCGGGAGACCCAGTACTTC
TRBD2 TRBJ2-1 many 14 TRBV29-1 CSGTDGTRMFEQFF TGCAGCGGTACGGACGGGACTAGAATGTTTGAGCAGTTCTTC
TRBD2 TRBJ2-2 many 18 TRBV15 CATSGTGTSGRRTGELFF TGTGCCACCTCCGGCACCGGGACTAGCGGGAGGCGCACCGGGGAGCTGTTTTTT
TRBD1 TRBJ1-5 many 20 TRBV6-2/TRBV6-3 CASSHRPGTGGAGSNQPQHF TGTGCCAGCAGTCATCGACCGGGCACAGGGGGCGCGGGTAGCAATCAGCCCCAGCATTTT
NA TRBJ2-3 many 16 TRBV3-1 CASSQDTGLEKDTQYF TGTGCCAGCAGCCAAGACACAGGCCTCGAGAAGGATACGCAGTATTTT
TRBD1 TRBJ1-6 many 17 TRBV10-3 CAISESTGQGYNSPLHF TGTGCCATCAGTGAGTCAACGGGACAGGGGTATAATTCACCCCTCCACTTT
NA TRBJ1-4 many 14 TRBV18 CASSPRQENEKLFF TGTGCCAGCTCACCCAGACAGGAGAATGAAAAACTGTTTTTT
TRBD2 TRBJ2-1 many 17 TRBV27 CASSPPLIAGGVNEQFF TGTGCCAGCAGTCCCCCCCTGATAGCGGGAGGGGTCAATGAGCAGTTCTTC
TRBD2 TRBJ2-1 many 14 TRBV7-2 CASSSGGRSNEQFF TGTGCCAGCAGCTCGGGCGGGAGGAGTAATGAGCAGTTCTTC
TRBD2 TRBJ2-3 many 15 TRBV10-3 CAISQLAESTDTQYF TGTGCCATCAGCCAACTAGCGGAAAGCACAGATACGCAGTATTTT
NA TRBJ1-5 few 15 TRBV15 CATSRDRRGVQPQHF TGTGCCACCAGCAGAGATCGGCGGGGAGTCCAGCCCCAGCATTTT
TRBD2 TRBJ2-1 few 15 TRBV5-1 CASSRTRNQYNEQFF TGCGCCAGCAGCCGGACTAGGAATCAGTACAATGAGCAGTTCTTC
TRBD2 TRBJ2-7 many 16 TRBV27 CASSLGTSAPRREQYF TGTGCCAGCAGTTTGGGGACTAGCGCCCCGCGAAGAGAGCAGTACTTC
NA TRBJ2-5 NA 15 TRBV7-7 CASSLERGTAETQYF TGTGCCAGCAGCTTAGAGAGGGGGACGGCGGAGACCCAGTACTTC
NA TRBJ2-1 NA 14 TRBV9 CASSVEQGGDEQFF TGTGCCAGCAGCGTAGAGCAGGGTGGTGATGAGCAGTTCTTC
NA TRBJ2-3 many 13 TRBV20-1 CSARVPGTDTQYF TGCAGTGCTAGAGTTCCGGGCACAGATACGCAGTATTTT
TRBD2 TRBJ2-1 once 15 TRBV5-1 CASRPGTSGVAGQFF TGCGCCAGCAGGCCCGGGACTAGCGGGGTGGCGGGGCAGTTCTTC
TRBD1 TRBJ2-7 many 15 TRBV20-1 CSASPPRTGNYEQYF TGCAGTGCTAGTCCACCTAGGACAGGAAACTACGAGCAGTACTTC
TRBD2 TRBJ2-7 many 13 TRBV20-1 CSATGLVGYEQYF TGCAGTGCCACGGGACTAGTCGGCTACGAGCAGTACTTC
NA TRBJ2-2 many 12 TRBV6-6 CASSHPGGELFF TGTGCCAGCAGTCATCCGGGCGGGGAGCTGTTTTTT
TRBD1 TRBJ2-3 many 15 TRBV28 CASSRYRGSTDTQYF TGTGCCAGCAGCCGTTACAGGGGAAGCACAGATACGCAGTATTTT
TRBD1 TRBJ1-1 NA 16 TRBV4-3 CASSHEPGQGNTEAFF TGCGCCAGCAGCCATGAGCCGGGACAGGGGAACACTGAAGCTTTCTTT
NA TRBJ2-1 many 16 TRBV28 CASRPSQELIYNEQFF TGTGCCAGCCGCCCCTCACAGGAGTTAATCTACAATGAGCAGTTCTTC
TRBD1 TRBJ1-6 many 15 TRBV5-1 CASSLERQGDSPLHF TGCGCCAGCAGCTTGGAGAGACAGGGAGACTCACCCCTCCACTTT
TRBD2 TRBJ2-1 many 17 TRBV7-2 CASSLQTKTSFYNEQFF TGTGCCAGCAGCTTACAGACGAAGACTAGCTTTTACAATGAGCAGTTCTTC
NA TRBJ2-3 many 15 TRBV4-3 CASSLGVGGTDTQYF TGCGCCAGCAGCTTGGGAGTCGGCGGTACAGATACGCAGTATTTT
TRBD2 TRBJ2-7 few 17 TRBV20-1 CSARSGRAYPFIYEQYF TGCAGTGCCCGTAGCGGGAGGGCCTACCCCTTTATCTACGAGCAGTACTTC
TRBD1 TRBJ1-6 NA 17 TRBV7-9 CASSSRTGSSYNSPLHF TGTGCCAGCAGCTCCCGGACAGGGAGCTCCTATAATTCACCCCTCCACTTT
TRBD1 TRBJ2-7 many 15 TRBV18 CASSPLSETGVEQYF TGTGCCAGCTCACCACTTTCCGAGACAGGGGTCGAGCAGTACTTC
TRBD1 TRBJ1-1 many 18 TRBV19 CASSRISGTGRMNTEAFF TGTGCCAGTAGTAGAATCTCCGGGACAGGGCGAATGAACACTGAAGCTTTCTTT
NA TRBJ2-3 NA 16 TRBV27 CASSLGVAWGTDTQYF TGTGCCAGCAGTTTAGGGGTTGCTTGGGGCACAGATACGCAGTATTTT
NA TRBJ2-2 many 13 TRBV6-6 CATGVGGLGELFF TGTGCCACCGGAGTTGGGGGACTCGGGGAGCTGTTTTTT
NA TRBJ2-2 many 14 TRBV11-2 CASSATIEAGELFF TGTGCCAGCAGCGCTACTATTGAGGCCGGGGAGCTGTTTTTT
NA TRBJ1-3 NA 16 TRBV6-1 CASSRQVPYSGNTIYF TGTGCCAGCAGTAGACAGGTGCCGTACTCTGGAAACACCATATATTTT
TRBD2 TRBJ2-1 many 18 TRBV24-1 CATSDPVEGRASYNEQFF TGTGCCACCAGTGATCCCGTGGAAGGGAGGGCCTCCTACAATGAGCAGTTCTTC